Described below is a single T cell receptor (beta chain) sequence and its context. Its antigen is not known. The sorted Tregs were CD4+CD25+CD127-/low cells. Study-level points and caveats: Tumor Tregs overlapped most with tumor, then blood, naive CD4+ cells. The larger cohort examined one V-J beta rearrangement, not whole repertoires. Tumor memory CD4+ T cell TCR gene usage was found to cluster with blood and lymph node memory CD4+ cells and with lymph node naive CD4+ cells.

After constant-region reverse-primer amplification, full-length variable regions underwent semi-nested PCR with Nested Universal Primer A. TCRdb re-analysed the 5' RACE reads in MiXCR, keeping a single row per CDR3 protein. The table includes roughly 60,000 distinct CDR3 sequences, roughly 28% detected once. Unmatched junction bases numbered 10, after V lost 7 bases and J lost 5 bases. The CDR3 sequence is 14 residues long. Germline V gene lookup returns CDR1 SGHVS and CDR2 FQNEAQ. The chain recombines TRBV7-8 with TRBJ2-7, with TRBD2 identical over 8 bases. What was sequenced was tumor-infiltrating Tregs sorted from the breast tumor. This TCR derives from a female donor with breast cancer. The CDR3 loop is CASMAGGGYHEQYF. Here the CDR3 DNA reads TGTGCCAGCATGGCGGGGGGCGGCTATCACGAGCAGTACTTC.